Listed below are T cell receptor beta chains from one sample, sequenced in a study of blood T cells in healthy people across ages. In TCRdb, the 5' RACE reads were re-called with MiXCR into one record per CDR3 protein. Here the sample spans around 1,000,000 distinct CDR3 sequences, 25% being singletons. The same data also went into a second study, on T cells of mothers and their children.

The sequencing input was blood. The source of these receptors is a girl under 10 years old in good health. Each CDR3 is given with its conserved first and last residue. The order of the fields is J gene, D gene, clone size, V gene, CDR3 length, CDR3 protein, CDR3 DNA. A D gene is named only where the DNA matches it firmly. Clone size is not always given. Where it is, it says once, few, many or a class for expanded clones.

j_call: TRBJ2-5
d_call: NA
clone_size: NA
v_call: TRBV12-3/TRBV12-4
cdr3_length: 14
cdr3_aa: CASSFASRRETQYF
cdr3_nt: TGTGCCAGCAGTTTCGCTAGCCGACGCGAGACCCAGTACTTC

j_call: TRBJ1-2
d_call: NA
clone_size: NA
v_call: TRBV4-1
cdr3_length: 15
cdr3_aa: CASSQDRSTNYGYTF
cdr3_nt: TGCGCCAGCAGCCAAGACAGGAGTACTAACTATGGCTACACCTTC

j_call: TRBJ2-6
d_call: TRBD1
clone_size: NA
v_call: TRBV5-1
cdr3_length: 16
cdr3_aa: CASSPVTGSGANVLTF
cdr3_nt: TGCGCCAGCAGCCCCGTGACAGGGTCTGGGGCCAACGTCCTGACTTTC

j_call: TRBJ2-6
d_call: TRBD2
clone_size: NA
v_call: TRBV13
cdr3_length: 18
cdr3_aa: CASSFGTSGLSGANVLTF
cdr3_nt: TGTGCCAGCAGCTTTGGGACTAGCGGGTTGTCTGGGGCCAACGTCCTGACTTTC

j_call: TRBJ2-7
d_call: TRBD2
clone_size: few
v_call: TRBV12-3/TRBV12-4
cdr3_length: 16
cdr3_aa: CASSLWPSGTGLEQYF
cdr3_nt: TGTGCCAGCAGTTTATGGCCTAGCGGGACTGGCCTCGAGCAGTACTTC

j_call: TRBJ1-1
d_call: NA
clone_size: few
v_call: TRBV7-9
cdr3_length: 15
cdr3_aa: CASSFSTAFSTEAFF
cdr3_nt: TGTGCCAGCAGCTTTTCCACCGCTTTCTCCACTGAAGCTTTCTTT

j_call: TRBJ2-1
d_call: NA
clone_size: few
v_call: TRBV15
cdr3_length: 16
cdr3_aa: CATSRWREGRDNEQFF
cdr3_nt: TGTGCCACCAGCAGATGGCGAGAAGGAAGGGACAATGAGCAGTTCTTC

j_call: TRBJ2-1
d_call: TRBD2
clone_size: few
v_call: TRBV10-3
cdr3_length: 15
cdr3_aa: CAITDSTSGGDEQFF
cdr3_nt: TGTGCCATCACCGACTCGACTAGCGGGGGTGATGAGCAGTTCTTC

j_call: TRBJ2-5
d_call: NA
clone_size: NA
v_call: TRBV5-1
cdr3_length: 15
cdr3_aa: CASSLEVGWGETQYF
cdr3_nt: TGCGCCAGCAGCTTGGAGGTGGGATGGGGGGAGACCCAGTACTTC

j_call: TRBJ2-5
d_call: NA
clone_size: few
v_call: TRBV28
cdr3_length: 15
cdr3_aa: CASISMSGVSETQYF
cdr3_nt: TGTGCCAGCATCTCTATGTCCGGAGTCTCAGAGACCCAGTACTTC